This TCR beta chain derives from a study of early T cells in non-severe SARS-CoV-2 infection. CDR3 length: 14 amino acids. With 5 bases removed from V and 5 bases from J, the gap between germline ends came to 15 bases. MiXCR, applied by TCRdb to the 5' RACE reads, yields one record per CDR3 protein. The sample includes fewer than 85,000 distinct CDR3 sequences, approximately 11% of them seen just once. The specimen was whole blood, collected at baseline. The gene calls are TRBV12-3 or TRBV12-4 and TRBJ1-1; D is possibly TRBD1 (5 bases). This TCR was recovered from an adult who was a healthcare worker with PCR-confirmed SARS-CoV-2 infection or an uninfected control (not recorded which). The DNA of the CDR3 is TGTGCCAGCAGTCTCCAGGGTATGGGAACTGAAGCTTTCTTT. Amino acids: CASSLQGMGTEAFF.